The TCR beta chain under discussion was sequenced for a study of blood T cell repertoires in COVID-19. Looking at the study overall: Acute and convalescent COVID-19 samples came from the United States, Italy and Spain.

Under the authors' procedure: Nucleated cell number was recorded as an estimate derived from reference gene primer amplification. TCRdb's table, derived via immunoSEQ multiplex PCR, lists solely in-frame clones and lacks some. The V and J calls and clone size were taken over from that table, and D and trimming were inferred from the DNA. The data show roughly 200,000 clones, with approximately 83% seen just once and approximately 4% held by the top ten. V lost 5 bases to trimming and J lost 5 bases, with 8 bases between them. The CDR3 runs to 12 residues. Germline V lookup: CDR1 MNHEY, CDR2 SVGAGI. The sequence derives from a man aged 50 or older with active or convalescent COVID-19. Sequencing was done on a sample of peripheral blood. This chain connects TRBV6-5 to TRBJ2-3; D is unclear. Here the CDR3 reads CASSTTLDTQYF. As DNA, the CDR3 is TGTGCCAGCAGTACTACTTTAGATACGCAGTATTTT.